What follows is one TCR beta chain and its context. CDR3 length: 14 amino acids. The germline V gene has CDR1 KGHSH and CDR2 LQKENI. With V trimmed by 2 bases and J by 6 bases, 6 bases remained unmatched. PCR employed 60 Vbeta and 13 Jbeta primers. The table came from immunoSEQ multiplex PCR; TCRdb's copy has only in-frame clones and leaves some out. The sample includes 110,000 or so clones, less than 85% of them seen just once. The data are from a study of cytomegalovirus exposure and HLA in healthy donors. The rearrangement joins TRBV18 to TRBJ1-1; 7 positions agree with TRBD1. This TCR was recovered from a man aged 40-49 years in good health and CMV-seropositive. The specimen sequenced was PBMCs. CDR3 DNA: TGTGCCAGCTCACCATACACGACAGGGCCTGAAGCTTTCTTT. It is translated as CASSPYTTGPEAFF. Full variable domain (remainder filled in from reference TRBV18 and TRBJ1-1): NAGVMQNPRHLVRRRGQEARLRCSPMKGHSHVYWYRQLPEEGLKFMVYLQKENIIDESGMPKERFSAEFPKEGPSILRIQQVVRGDSAAYFCASSPYTTGPEAFFGQGTRLTVV.